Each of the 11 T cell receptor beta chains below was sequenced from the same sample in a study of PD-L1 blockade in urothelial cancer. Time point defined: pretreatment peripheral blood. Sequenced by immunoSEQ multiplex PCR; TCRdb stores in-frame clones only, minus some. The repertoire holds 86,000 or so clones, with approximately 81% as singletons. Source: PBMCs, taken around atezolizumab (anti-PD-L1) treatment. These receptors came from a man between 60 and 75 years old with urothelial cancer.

The CDR3 protein is CASSSDGYRNSPLHF. The CDR3 region has the DNA TGTGCCAGTAGTTCCGATGGTTACCGGAATTCACCCCTCCACTTT. The gene calls are TRBV19 and TRBJ1-6, with no clear D. CDR1 LNHDA and CDR2 SQIVND come from the germline V gene (reference sequence). The CDR3 has 15 amino acids. Trimming took off 5 bases at V and 7 bases at J, with 15 bases between the two ends.

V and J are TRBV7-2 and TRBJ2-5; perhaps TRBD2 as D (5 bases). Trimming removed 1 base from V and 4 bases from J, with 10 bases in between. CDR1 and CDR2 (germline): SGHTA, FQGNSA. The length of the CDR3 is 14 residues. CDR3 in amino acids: CASSLEVGRETQYF. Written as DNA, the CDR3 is TGTGCCAGCAGCTTAGAGGTGGGGAGAGAGACCCAGTACTTC.

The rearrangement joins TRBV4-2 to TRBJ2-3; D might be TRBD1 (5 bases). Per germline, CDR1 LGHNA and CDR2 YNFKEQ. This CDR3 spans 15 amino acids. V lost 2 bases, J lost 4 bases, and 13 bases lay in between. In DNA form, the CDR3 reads TGTGCCAGCAGCCAAAGGGGAAGTGGAGCAGATACGCAGTATTTT. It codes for CASSQRGSGADTQYF.

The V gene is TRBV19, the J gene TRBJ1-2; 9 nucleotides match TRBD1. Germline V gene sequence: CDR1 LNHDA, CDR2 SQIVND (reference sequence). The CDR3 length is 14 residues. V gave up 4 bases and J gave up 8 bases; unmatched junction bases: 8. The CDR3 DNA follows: TGTGCCAGTAGTACAGGGGACAGGGTAGACGGCTACACCTTC. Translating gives CASSTGDRVDGYTF.

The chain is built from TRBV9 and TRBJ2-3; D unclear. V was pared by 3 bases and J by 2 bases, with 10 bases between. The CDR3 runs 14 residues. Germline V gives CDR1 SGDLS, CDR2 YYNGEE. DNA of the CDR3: TGTGCCAGCAGCGCCGACAAGCTCACAGATACGCAGTATTTT. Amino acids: CASSADKLTDTQYF.

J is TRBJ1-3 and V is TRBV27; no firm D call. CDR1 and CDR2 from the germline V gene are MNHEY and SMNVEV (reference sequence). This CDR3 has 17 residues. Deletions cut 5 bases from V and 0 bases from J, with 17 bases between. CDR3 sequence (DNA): TGTGCCAGCAGTCCATCCGGGGTGTCGTTCTCTGGAAACACCATATATTTT. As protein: CASSPSGVSFSGNTIYF.

CDR3 residues: CASSLALGAEQFF. DNA for the CDR3: TGTGCCAGCAGCTTAGCCCTAGGGGCTGAGCAGTTCTTC. This chain connects TRBV7-8 to TRBJ2-1; a weak D match, TRBD1 (5 bases). The V gene lost 0 bases and the J gene lost 9 bases, with 9 bases spanning the gap. The CDR3 runs to 13 residues. Germline loops: CDR1 SGHVS, CDR2 FQNEAQ. Full variable domain (rest looked up from reference TRBV7-8 and TRBJ2-1): GAGVSQSPRYKVAKRGQDVALRCDPISGHVSLFWYQQALGQGPEFLTYFQNEAQLDKSGLPSDRFFAERPEGSVSTLKIQRTQQEDSAVYLCASSLALGAEQFFGPGTRLTVL.

The CDR3, as DNA: TGTGCCAGCAGCTTGGCCGGTGCAGGGGACACTGAAGCTTTCTTT. Amino acid sequence: CASSLAGAGDTEAFF. The chain employs TRBV5-5 and TRBJ1-1, with D possibly matching TRBD1 (6 bases). This CDR3 is built from 15 residues. The V end lost 0 bases, the J end lost 3 bases, and 12 bases lay between the germline ends. Germline V gene lookup returns CDR1 SGHKS and CDR2 YYEKEE (reference sequence).

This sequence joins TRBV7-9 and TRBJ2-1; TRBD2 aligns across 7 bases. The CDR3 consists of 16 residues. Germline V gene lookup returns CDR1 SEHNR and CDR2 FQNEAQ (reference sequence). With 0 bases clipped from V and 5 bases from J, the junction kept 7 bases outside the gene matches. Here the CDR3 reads CASSLARLAGDNEQFF. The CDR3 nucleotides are TGTGCCAGCAGCTTAGCGCGTCTTGCGGGGGACAATGAGCAGTTCTTC.

The CDR3 DNA sequence: TGTGCCTGGACCCAAGCCCGGGCCCGGAGGTATGGCTACACCTTC. It is translated as CAWTQARARRYGYTF. This sequence joins TRBV30 and TRBJ1-2; no firm D call. This CDR3 spans 15 amino acids. Germline V gives CDR1 GTSNPN, CDR2 SVGIG (reference sequence). V gave up 4 bases and J gave up 5 bases, with 20 bases separating them. The full variable domain, rest sourced from reference TRBV30 and TRBJ1-2, is SQTIHQWPATLVQPVGSPLSLECTVEGTSNPNLYWYRQAAGRGLQLLFYSVGIGQISSEVPQNLSASRPQDRQFILSSKKLLLSDSGFYLCAWTQARARRYGYTFGSGTRLTVV.

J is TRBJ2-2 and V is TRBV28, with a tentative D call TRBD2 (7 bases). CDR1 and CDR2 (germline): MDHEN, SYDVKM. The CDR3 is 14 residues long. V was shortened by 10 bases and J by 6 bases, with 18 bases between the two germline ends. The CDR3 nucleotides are TGTGCCACCAAGGGGGGGCGCAAGCCCGGGGAGCTGTTTTTT. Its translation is CATKGGRKPGELFF.